A selection of T cell receptor beta chains follows, all from one sample in a study of response to subunit inactivated influenza vaccine. TCRdb ran MiXCR on the RT-PCR reads and lists one entry per CDR3 protein. The table includes about 520,000 distinct CDR3 sequences, about 25% detected once. This specimen consisted of CD4+ T cells sorted from PBMCs, obtained about 5 days after vaccination. The receptors come from a man between 50 and 59 years old who received an inactivated influenza vaccine. The CDR3 runs from the conserved cysteine through the conserved F or W. D genes are given only for firm matches. The size entry is marked missing in some rows and otherwise reads once, few, many or a size class.

>-|TRBV10-1|-|TRBJ2-2
CASTPGTLNTGELFF
TGCGCCAGCACTCCAGGGACATTGAACACCGGGGAGCTGTTTTTT
>-|TRBV25-1|few|TRBJ1-1
CASSEPGEGTEAFF
TGTGCCAGCAGTGAACCCGGCGAGGGCACTGAAGCTTTCTTT
>-|TRBV12-3/TRBV12-4|-|TRBJ2-3
CASSFGLETDTQYF
TGTGCCAGCAGTTTCGGGCTAGAAACAGATACGCAGTATTTT
>-|TRBV7-9|few|TRBJ2-1
CASTPQGGYNEQFF
TGTGCCAGCACTCCCCAGGGAGGATACAATGAGCAGTTCTTC
>TRBD2|TRBV5-1|once|TRBJ2-6
CASSPRAGGQFSGANVLTF
TGCGCCAGCAGCCCCCGGGCGGGGGGACAATTCTCTGGGGCCAACGTCCTGACTTTC
>-|TRBV5-1|-|TRBJ2-5
CASSLGTDGGTQYF
TGCGCCAGCAGCTTGGGCACAGACGGAGGGACCCAGTACTTC
>TRBD1|TRBV3-1|-|TRBJ1-3
CASSQAVRGPGNTIYF
TGTGCCAGCAGCCAAGCGGTCAGGGGGCCTGGAAACACCATATATTTT
>-|TRBV5-1|-|TRBJ1-6
CASSLEFHSPLHF
TGCGCCAGCAGCTTGGAGTTTCATTCACCCCTCCACTTT
>-|TRBV20-1|few|TRBJ2-2
CSARAPSGSGELFF
TGCAGTGCTCGAGCGCCCTCCGGGTCCGGGGAGCTGTTTTTT
>TRBD2|TRBV5-5|-|TRBJ2-1
CASSLVGRELAAYNEQFF
TGTGCCAGCAGCTTGGTAGGGCGGGAACTAGCGGCCTACAATGAGCAGTTCTTC
>TRBD1|TRBV7-2|-|TRBJ1-4
CASSSQGAREKLFF
TGTGCCAGCAGCTCCCAGGGGGCTAGGGAAAAACTGTTTTTT
>-|TRBV7-2|few|TRBJ2-1
CASSFAPLRHGFF
TGTGCCAGCAGCTTTGCCCCCCTTCGCCACGGGTTCTTC
>-|TRBV11-2|-|TRBJ1-1
CASSYTLLRTEAFF
TGTGCCAGCAGCTACACACTTCTGAGGACTGAAGCTTTCTTT
>-|TRBV7-9|-|TRBJ2-4
CASSWTVRDIQYF
TGTGCCAGCAGTTGGACGGTACGAGACATTCAGTACTTC
>TRBD1|TRBV12-3/TRBV12-4|few|TRBJ2-7
CASSLMLGQGAREQYF
TGTGCCAGCAGTTTAATGCTGGGACAGGGGGCTCGCGAGCAGTACTTC
>TRBD1|TRBV10-3|few|TRBJ1-5
CAIGGTGTNQPQHF
TGTGCCATTGGTGGGACAGGGACGAATCAGCCCCAGCATTTT